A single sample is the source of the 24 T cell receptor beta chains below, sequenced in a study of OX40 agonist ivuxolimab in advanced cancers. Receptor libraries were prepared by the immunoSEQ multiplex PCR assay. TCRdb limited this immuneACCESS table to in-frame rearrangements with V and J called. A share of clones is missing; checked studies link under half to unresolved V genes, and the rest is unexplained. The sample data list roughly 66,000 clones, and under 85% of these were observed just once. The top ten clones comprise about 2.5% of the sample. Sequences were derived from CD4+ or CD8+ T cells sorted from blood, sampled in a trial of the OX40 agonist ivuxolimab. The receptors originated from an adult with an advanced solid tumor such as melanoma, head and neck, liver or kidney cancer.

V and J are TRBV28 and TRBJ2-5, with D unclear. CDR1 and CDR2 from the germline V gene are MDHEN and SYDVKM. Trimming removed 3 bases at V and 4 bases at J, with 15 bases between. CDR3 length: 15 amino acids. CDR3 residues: CASSFGGPMGETQYF. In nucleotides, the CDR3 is TGTGCCAGCAGTTTTGGCGGACCGATGGGAGAGACCCAGTACTTC.

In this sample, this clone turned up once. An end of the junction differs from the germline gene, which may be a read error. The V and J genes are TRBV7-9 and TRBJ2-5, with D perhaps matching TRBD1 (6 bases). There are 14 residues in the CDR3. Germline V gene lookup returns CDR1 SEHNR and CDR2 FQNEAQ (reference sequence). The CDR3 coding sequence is TGTGCCAGCAGCCTAGCCGGACAGCAAGAGACCCAGTACTTC. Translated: CASSLAGQQETQYF.

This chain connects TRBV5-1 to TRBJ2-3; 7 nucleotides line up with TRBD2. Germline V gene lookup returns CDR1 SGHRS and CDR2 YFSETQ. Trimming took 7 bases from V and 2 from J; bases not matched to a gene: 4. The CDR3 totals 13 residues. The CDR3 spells CASGAGSTDTQYF. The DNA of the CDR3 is TGCGCCAGCGGAGCGGGATCCACAGATACGCAGTATTTT.

The CDR3 DNA sequence: TGTGCCACCAGCTTTTTCTCCAGCCCCTCTAGCACAGATACGCAGTATTTT. Translated: CATSFFSSPSSTDTQYF. The J gene is TRBJ2-3, the V gene TRBV15; D uncertain. The CDR3 spans 17 residues. Between the trimmed V and J ends, which lost 5 bases and 0 bases, there was a span of 18 bases. The V gene's germline CDR1 is LNHNV and CDR2 YYDKDF (reference sequence).

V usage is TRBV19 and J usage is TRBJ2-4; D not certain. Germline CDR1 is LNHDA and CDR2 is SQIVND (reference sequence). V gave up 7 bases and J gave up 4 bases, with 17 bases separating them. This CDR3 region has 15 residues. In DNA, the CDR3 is TGTGCCAGTACCATATCGGCGGCGCCAAAAAACATTCAGTACTTC. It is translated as CASTISAAPKNIQYF.

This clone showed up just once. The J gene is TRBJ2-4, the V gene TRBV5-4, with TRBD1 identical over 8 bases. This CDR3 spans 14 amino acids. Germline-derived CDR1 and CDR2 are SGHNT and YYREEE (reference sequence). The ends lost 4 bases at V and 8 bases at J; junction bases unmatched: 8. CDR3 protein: CASSETGGGDIQYF. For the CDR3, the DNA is TGTGCCAGCAGCGAAACAGGGGGTGGAGACATTCAGTACTTC.

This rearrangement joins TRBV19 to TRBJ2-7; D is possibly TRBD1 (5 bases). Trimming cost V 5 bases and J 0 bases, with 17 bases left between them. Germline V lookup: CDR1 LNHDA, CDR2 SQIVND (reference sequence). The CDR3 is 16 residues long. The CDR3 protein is CASSPERATGSYEQYF. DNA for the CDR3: TGTGCCAGTAGTCCCGAAAGGGCAACAGGCTCCTACGAGCAGTACTTC.

The CDR3 loop reads CASTRDSTDTQYF. The CDR3 nucleotides are TGTGCCAGCACCCGAGACAGCACAGATACGCAGTATTTT. V is TRBV2 and J is TRBJ2-3, with D unresolved. This CDR3 is built from 13 residues. The germline V and J ends were trimmed by 7 bases and 0 bases, with 8 bases remaining between them. CDR1 and CDR2 from the germline V gene are SNHLY and FYNNEI.

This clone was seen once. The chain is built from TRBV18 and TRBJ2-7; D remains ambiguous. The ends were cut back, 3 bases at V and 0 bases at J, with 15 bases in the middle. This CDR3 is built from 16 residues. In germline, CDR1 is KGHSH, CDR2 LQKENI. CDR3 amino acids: CASSPLGMSLSYEQYF. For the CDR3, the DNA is TGTGCCAGCTCACCGCTGGGGATGTCCCTCTCCTACGAGCAGTACTTC. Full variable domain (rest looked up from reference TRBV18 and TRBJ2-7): NAGVMQNPRHLVRRRGQEARLRCSPMKGHSHVYWYRQLPEEGLKFMVYLQKENIIDESGMPKERFSAEFPKEGPSILRIQQVVRGDSAAYFCASSPLGMSLSYEQYFGPGTRLTVT.

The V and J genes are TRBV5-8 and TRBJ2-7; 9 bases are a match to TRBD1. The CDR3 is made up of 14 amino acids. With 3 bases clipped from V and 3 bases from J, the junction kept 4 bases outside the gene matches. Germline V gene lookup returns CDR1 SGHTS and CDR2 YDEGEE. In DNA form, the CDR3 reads TGTGCCAGCAGCTACCGGGACAGGGTCTACGAGCAGTACTTC. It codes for CASSYRDRVYEQYF. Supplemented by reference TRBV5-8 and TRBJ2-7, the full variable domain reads EAGVTQSPTHLIKTRGQQATLRCSPISGHTSVYWYQQALGLGLQFLLWYDEGEERNRGNFPPRFSGRQFPNYSSELNVNALELEDSALYLCASSYRDRVYEQYFGPGTRLTVT.

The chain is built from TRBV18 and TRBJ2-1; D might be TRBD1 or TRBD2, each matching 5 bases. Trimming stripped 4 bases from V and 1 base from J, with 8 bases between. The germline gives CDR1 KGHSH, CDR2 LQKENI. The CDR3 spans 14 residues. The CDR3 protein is CASSQGPSYNEQFF. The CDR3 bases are TGTGCCAGCTCACAGGGACCTTCCTACAATGAGCAGTTCTTC.

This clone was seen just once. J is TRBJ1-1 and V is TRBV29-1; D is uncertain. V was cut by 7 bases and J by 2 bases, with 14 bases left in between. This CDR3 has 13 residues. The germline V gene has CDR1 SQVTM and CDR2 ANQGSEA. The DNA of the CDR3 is TGCAGCGGGAATGTCCGAGGCAACACTGAAGCTTTCTTT. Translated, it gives CSGNVRGNTEAFF.

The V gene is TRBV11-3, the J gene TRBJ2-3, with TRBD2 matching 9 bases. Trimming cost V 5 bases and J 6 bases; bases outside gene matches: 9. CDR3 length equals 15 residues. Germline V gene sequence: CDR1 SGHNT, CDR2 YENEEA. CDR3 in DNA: TGTGCCAGCAGCGGAGGGGGACTAGCCGCGGATACGCAGTATTTT. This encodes CASSGGGLAADTQYF.

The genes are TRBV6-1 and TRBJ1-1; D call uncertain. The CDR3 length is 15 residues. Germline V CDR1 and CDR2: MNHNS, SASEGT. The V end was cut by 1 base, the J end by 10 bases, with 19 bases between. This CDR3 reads CASSEGVGSPMGAFF. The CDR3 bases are TGTGCCAGCAGTGAAGGGGTAGGGTCCCCCATGGGAGCTTTCTTT.

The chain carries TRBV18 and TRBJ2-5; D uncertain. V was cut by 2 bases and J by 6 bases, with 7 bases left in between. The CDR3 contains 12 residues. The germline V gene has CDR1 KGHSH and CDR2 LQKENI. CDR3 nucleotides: TGTGCCAGCTCACCAGAGGTGAAGACCCAGTACTTC. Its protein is CASSPEVKTQYF.

CDR3 residues: CASSYTGDGQPQHF. The CDR3 region has the DNA TGTGCCAGCAGTTATACAGGGGATGGGCAGCCCCAGCATTTT. The chain links TRBV7-2 to TRBJ1-5, with 7 bases matching TRBD1. Germline values: CDR1 SGHTA, CDR2 FQGNSA. V shed 6 bases, J shed 7 bases, and the junction held 9 bases outside the gene matches. The CDR3 extends over 14 amino acids.

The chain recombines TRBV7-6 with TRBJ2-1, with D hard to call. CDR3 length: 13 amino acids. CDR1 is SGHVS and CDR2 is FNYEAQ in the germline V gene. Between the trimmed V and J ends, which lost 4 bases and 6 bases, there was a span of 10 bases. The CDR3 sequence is CASSSPGLNEQFF. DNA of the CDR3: TGTGCCAGCAGCTCCCCGGGCCTCAATGAGCAGTTCTTC.

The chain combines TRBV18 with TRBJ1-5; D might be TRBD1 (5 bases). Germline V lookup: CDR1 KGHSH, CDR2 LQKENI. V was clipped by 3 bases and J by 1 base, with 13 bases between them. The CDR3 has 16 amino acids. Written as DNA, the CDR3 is TGTGCCAGCTCACCCTCCGGGGGAATGAGCAATCAGCCCCAGCATTTT. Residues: CASSPSGGMSNQPQHF.

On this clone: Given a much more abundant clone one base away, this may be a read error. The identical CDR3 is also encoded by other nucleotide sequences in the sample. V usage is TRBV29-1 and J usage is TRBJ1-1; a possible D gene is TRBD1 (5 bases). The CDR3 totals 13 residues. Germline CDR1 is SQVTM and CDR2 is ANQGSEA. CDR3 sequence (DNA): TGCAGCGTTGCTGTGGGGCTGAACACTGAGGCTTTCTTT. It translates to CSVAVGLNTEAFF.

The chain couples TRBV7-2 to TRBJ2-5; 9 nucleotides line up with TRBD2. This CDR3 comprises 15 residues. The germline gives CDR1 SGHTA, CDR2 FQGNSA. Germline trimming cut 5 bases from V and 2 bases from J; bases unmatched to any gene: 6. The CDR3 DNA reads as TGTGCCAGCAGCCTTAGCGGGAGAGCTCAAGAGACCCAGTACTTC. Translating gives CASSLSGRAQETQYF.

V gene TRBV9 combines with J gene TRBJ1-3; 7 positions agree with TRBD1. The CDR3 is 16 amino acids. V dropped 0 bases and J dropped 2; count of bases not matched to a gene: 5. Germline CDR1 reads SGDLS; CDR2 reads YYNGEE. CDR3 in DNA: TGTGCCAGCAGCGTAGCCACCGGACAGGCTGGAAACACCATATATTTT. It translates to CASSVATGQAGNTIYF.

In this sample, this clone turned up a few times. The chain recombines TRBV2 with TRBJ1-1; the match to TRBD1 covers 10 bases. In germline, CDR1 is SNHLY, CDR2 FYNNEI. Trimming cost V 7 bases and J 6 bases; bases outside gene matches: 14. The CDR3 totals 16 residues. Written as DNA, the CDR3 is TGTGCCAGCAAAAAGAGGACAGGGGGGAGTAGCGCTGAAGCTTTCTTT. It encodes CASKKRTGGSSAEAFF.

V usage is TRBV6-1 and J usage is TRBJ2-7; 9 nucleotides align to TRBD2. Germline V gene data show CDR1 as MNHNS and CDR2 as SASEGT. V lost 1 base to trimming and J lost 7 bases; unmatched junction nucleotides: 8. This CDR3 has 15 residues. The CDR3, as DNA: TGTGCCAGCAGTGAAGTATCTAGCGGGATAGGAGAGCAGTACTTC. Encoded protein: CASSEVSSGIGEQYF.

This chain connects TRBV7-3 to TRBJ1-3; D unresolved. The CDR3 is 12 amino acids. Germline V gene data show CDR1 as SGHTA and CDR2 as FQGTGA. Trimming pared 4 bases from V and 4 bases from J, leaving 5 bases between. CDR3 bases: TGTGCCAGCAGCTCAAGAGGAAACACCATATATTTT. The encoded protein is CASSSRGNTIYF.